Below are 18 T cell receptor beta chains sequenced from a single sample in a study of Graves' ophthalmopathy and Graves' hyperthyroidism. RNA transcripts were the template, and TCR beta CDR3 regions were amplified from them. First-round RT-PCR with HTBI primers preceded a second-round multiplex PCR. TCRdb re-called the multiplex PCR reads with MiXCR, one entry per CDR3 protein. The sample includes around 470,000 distinct CDR3 sequences, approximately 15% of them seen just once. The sample was blood. These receptors all come from a woman younger than 45 with Graves' ophthalmopathy.

In this sample, this clonotype turned up a few times. The chain recombines TRBV6-2 or TRBV6-3 with TRBJ2-7; 9 bases fit TRBD2. J was trimmed by 3 bases and V by 8 bases; bases with no gene match: 20. CDR3 size: 18 residues. Germline V CDR1 and CDR2: MNHEY, SVGEGT. The CDR3 DNA reads as TGTGCCAGCGGTAGAGGTGTTAGCGGGAGTCGCGGGTACTACGAGCAGTACTTC. Amino acid sequence: CASGRGVSGSRGYYEQYF.

This clonotype has at least ten counts. V usage is TRBV7-2 and J usage is TRBJ2-7; D remains ambiguous. The germline V gene encodes CDR1 SGHTA and CDR2 FQGNSA. V lost 2 bases to trimming and J lost 7 bases, with 6 bases between them. There are 11 residues in the CDR3. CDR3 protein: CASSLKMEQYF. Here the CDR3 DNA reads TGTGCCAGCAGCTTAAAGATGGAGCAGTACTTC.

The CDR3 sequence is CASRWTGGVQPQHF. CDR3 DNA: TGTGCCAGTAGGTGGACAGGGGGTGTTCAGCCCCAGCATTTT. The rearrangement uses TRBV19 and TRBJ1-5, with 10 bases lining up with TRBD1. Germline V gene lookup returns CDR1 LNHDA and CDR2 SQIVND (reference sequence). After removal of 6 bases from V and 6 bases from J, the junction contained 5 bases not matched to a gene. The CDR3 consists of 14 residues.

This clonotype was seen only a few times. The chain couples TRBV3-1 to TRBJ2-5; the match to TRBD1 covers 7 bases. CDR1 is LGHDT, CDR2 YNNKEL, per germline (reference sequence). This CDR3 has 14 residues. The V and J ends lost 4 bases and 1 base, in that order; junction bases with no gene match: 3. This CDR3 is CASSPDRPQETQYF. The CDR3 nucleotides are TGTGCCAGCAGCCCGGACAGGCCCCAAGAGACCCAGTACTTC.

This clonotype came up a few times. J is TRBJ1-1 and V is TRBV19; unclear D gene. V dropped 4 bases and J dropped 1 base, with 16 bases sitting between them. This CDR3 has 16 amino acids. CDR1 is LNHDA, CDR2 SQIVND, per germline (reference sequence). In DNA, the CDR3 is TGTGCCAGTAGTAATCCGAGGGCTGCCAAGAACACTGAAGCTTTCTTT. This translates into CASSNPRAAKNTEAFF.

This clonotype was recorded many times. The CDR3 loop reads CASSDWAEAFF. CDR3 coding DNA: TGTGCCAGCTCCGACTGGGCTGAAGCTTTCTTT. The rearrangement uses TRBV6-1 and TRBJ1-1; D is uncertain. Germline V gene data show CDR1 as MNHNS and CDR2 as SASEGT. Trimming removed 8 bases from V and 6 bases from J, with 10 bases in between. The CDR3 consists of 11 residues.

V usage is TRBV13 and J usage is TRBJ2-6; D is ambiguous. Trimming left V 5 bases short and J 8 bases short, with 13 bases between. This CDR3 is 14 amino acids long. Germline CDR1 and CDR2: PRHDT and FYEKMQ (reference sequence). CDR3 bases: TGTGCCAGCAGCCTTATTCTGGGGACCAACGTCCTGACTTTC. As protein: CASSLILGTNVLTF.

The gene calls are TRBV11-1 and TRBJ2-2; D call uncertain. The CDR3 contains 16 residues. The V gene's germline CDR1 is SGHAT and CDR2 FQDESV (reference sequence). The V gene lost 3 bases and the J gene lost 0 bases, with 11 bases spanning the gap. The CDR3 sequence: CASSFLGRANTGELFF. CDR3 nucleotides: TGTGCCAGCAGCTTCTTAGGACGTGCGAACACCGGGGAGCTGTTTTTT.

This clonotype appeared many times. The CDR3, as DNA: TGTGCCAGCAGTATAGCGGACTCTCAATACGAGCAGTACTTC. Protein product: CASSIADSQYEQYF. The chain employs TRBV6-1 and TRBJ2-7, with a tentative D call TRBD2 (6 bases). There are 14 residues in the CDR3. Trimming took off 5 bases at V and 4 bases at J, with 15 bases between the two ends. CDR1 and CDR2 from the germline V gene are MNHNS and SASEGT.

This clonotype has ten or more counts. The chain recombines TRBV20-1 with TRBJ2-4, with 11 positions matching TRBD2. Germline CDR1 reads DFQATT; CDR2 reads SNEGSKA (reference sequence). The CDR3 contains 17 residues. V shed 5 bases and J 8 bases; nucleotides not matched to a gene: 17. The CDR3 DNA reads TGCAGTGCTTCTCGAGGGCTAGCGGGGGGCAAGGAAGACATTCAGTACTTC. Translation gives CSASRGLAGGKEDIQYF.

This clonotype was recorded at least ten times. This chain connects TRBV19 to TRBJ1-1; possibly TRBD1 for D (5 bases). This CDR3 has 14 amino acids. Trimming took 8 bases from V and 4 from J, leaving 17 bases between them. Germline V gene sequence: CDR1 LNHDA, CDR2 SQIVND (reference sequence). The CDR3 sequence is CASRQDGGGTEAFF. DNA for the CDR3: TGTGCCAGTCGCCAAGATGGGGGTGGCACTGAAGCTTTCTTT.

This clonotype was picked up many times. V is TRBV20-1 and J is TRBJ2-4, with 7 positions matching TRBD1. Trimming removed 0 bases from V and 7 bases from J; junction bases left unmatched: 6. The CDR3 is 14 residues long. Looked up from germline, CDR1 is DFQATT and CDR2 is SNEGSKA (reference sequence). The CDR3 nucleotides read TGCAGTGCTAGAGAGCAGGGGGACGTGAACATTCAGTACTTC. This translates into CSAREQGDVNIQYF.

This chain connects TRBV5-8 to TRBJ2-7, with TRBD2 as a possible D gene (6 bases). This CDR3 contains 14 residues. Germline lookup yields CDR1 SGHTS and CDR2 YDEGEE. V lost 0 bases and J 6 bases, leaving 13 bases between the germline ends. The CDR3 sequence: CASSLAGGISEQYF. CDR3 in DNA: TGTGCCAGCAGCTTGGCCGGGGGTATCTCCGAGCAGTACTTC. Variable domain in full (rest from reference TRBV5-8 and TRBJ2-7): EAGVTQSPTHLIKTRGQQATLRCSPISGHTSVYWYQQALGLGLQFLLWYDEGEERNRGNFPPRFSGRQFPNYSSELNVNALELEDSALYLCASSLAGGISEQYFGPGTRLTVT.

At least ten counts were recorded for this clonotype. This chain connects TRBV12-3 or TRBV12-4 to TRBJ1-1, with 7 bases aligning to TRBD1. The V gene end was trimmed by 7 bases and the J gene end by 8 bases; junction bases not matched to a gene: 13. This CDR3 is 14 amino acids long. CDR3 residues: CASNLQGEQVEAFF. The CDR3 bases are TGTGCCAGCAATCTCCAGGGGGAGCAGGTCGAAGCTTTCTTT.

The V and J genes are TRBV27 and TRBJ1-5, with D perhaps matching TRBD1 (5 bases). CDR1 MNHEY and CDR2 SMNVEV come from the germline V gene (reference sequence). V was clipped by 4 bases and J by 6 bases, with 13 bases between them. This CDR3 is 14 amino acids long. The CDR3 nucleotides read TGTGCCAGCAGTTCGGCGGGGGGGGGTCAGCCCCAGCATTTT. Protein sequence: CASSSAGGGQPQHF.

The table lists this clonotype with a few counts. The chain joins TRBV30 to TRBJ1-5, with D unclear. Per the germline V gene, CDR1 is GTSNPN and CDR2 is SVGIG (reference sequence). The CDR3 is 13 residues long. Deletions cut 0 bases from V and 4 bases from J, with 7 bases between. CDR3 loop: CAWSVSENQPQHF. CDR3 nucleotides: TGTGCCTGGAGTGTTTCGGAAAATCAGCCCCAGCATTTT.

In this sample, this clonotype turned up many times. The chain joins TRBV5-6 to TRBJ2-7; D not resolved. Trimming shortened V by 1 base and J by 3 bases, and 14 bases separated the two germline ends. This CDR3 has 15 residues. In germline, CDR1 is SGHDT, CDR2 YYEEEE. This CDR3 reads CASSLWHEKNYEQYF. The CDR3 bases are TGTGCCAGCAGCTTGTGGCACGAGAAAAACTACGAGCAGTACTTC.

This clonotype has at least ten counts. This sequence joins TRBV20-1 and TRBJ2-7; 7 bases line up with TRBD2. V was clipped by 4 bases and J by 2 bases; unmatched bases: 8. The germline V gene encodes CDR1 DFQATT and CDR2 SNEGSKA (reference sequence). There are 14 residues in the CDR3. CDR3 DNA sequence: TGCAGTGCTATAGATGGACGGGAGGCCTACGAGCAGTACTTC. Its protein is CSAIDGREAYEQYF.